Listed below are T cell receptor beta chains from one sample, sequenced in a study of T cells in Graves' hyperthyroidism and ophthalmopathy. TCRdb reanalysed the multiplex PCR reads using MiXCR and keeps one entry per CDR3 protein. This table holds a few hundred thousand distinct CDR3 sequences, approximately 13% found once. Specimen: blood. These receptors were obtained from a young man with Graves' hyperthyroidism that later progressed to Graves' ophthalmopathy. Both conserved end residues are part of each CDR3. The D gene is left open where the match is weak. Some rows have no size entry. The others give once, few or many, or a class for an expanded clone.

j_gene,abundance,d_gene,v_gene,len,CDR3nt,CDR3aa
TRBJ2-2,.,.,TRBV7-3,14,TGTGCCAGCAGCTTCGACCGGTACACCGGGGAGCTGTTTTTT,CASSFDRYTGELFF
TRBJ1-1,many,TRBD1,TRBV20-1,12,TGCAGTGCTGCCAGGGGGGGGACTGAAGCTTTCTTT,CSAARGGTEAFF
TRBJ2-7,.,TRBD1,TRBV7-9,14,TGTGCCAGCAGCTCAAGACAGGGGGGGGACGAGCAGTACTTC,CASSSRQGGDEQYF
TRBJ1-2,.,.,TRBV14,14,TGTGCCAGCAGCCAAGTTCAGGGGCCTTATGGCTACACCTTC,CASSQVQGPYGYTF
TRBJ2-5,few,.,TRBV19,14,TGTGCCAGTAGTATAAAAACAGCCCAAGAGACCCAGTACTTC,CASSIKTAQETQYF
TRBJ2-4,few,TRBD2,TRBV5-1,17,TGCGCCAGCAGCCCTACTAGCGGGGGGGGGTCCAAAAACATTCAGTACTTC,CASSPTSGGGSKNIQYF
TRBJ2-2,few,.,TRBV4-1,17,TGCGCCAGCAGCCAAGTCGATATGGGGATGGTGACCGGGGAGCTGTTTTTT,CASSQVDMGMVTGELFF
TRBJ1-5,.,.,TRBV5-6,13,TGTGCCAGCAGCTTGTTGGATTCGCAGCCCCAGCATTTT,CASSLLDSQPQHF
TRBJ1-1,.,.,TRBV19,14,TGTGCCAGTAGTATAGGGAGCCTTAACACTGAAGCTTTCTTT,CASSIGSLNTEAFF
TRBJ2-3,few,TRBD2,TRBV28,15,TGTGCCAGCACCCTGGCGGTAGCGGGCCCCAGGGCGCAGTATTTT,CASTLAVAGPRAQYF
TRBJ1-2,many,.,TRBV28,14,TGTGCCAGCAGTTTAGGACACCCGAACTATGGCTACACCTTC,CASSLGHPNYGYTF
TRBJ1-2,many,.,TRBV12-3/TRBV12-4,13,TGTGCCAGCGGGCCAGACGGACCCTATGGCTACACCTTC,CASGPDGPYGYTF
TRBJ2-3,.,.,TRBV14,14,TGTGCCAGCAGCCCCAGACCCACGATAAATACGCAGTATTTT,CASSPRPTINTQYF
TRBJ1-1,few,.,TRBV4-1,13,TGCGCCAGCAGCCAAGAACCCCACACTGAAGCTTTCTTT,CASSQEPHTEAFF
TRBJ2-3,.,TRBD1,TRBV9,15,TGTGCCAGCAGCGTCAGGGACAGGGGGGGTGATACGCAGTATTTT,CASSVRDRGGDTQYF
TRBJ2-1,.,.,TRBV19,14,TGTGCCAGTAACCCCACTGAGAGCCTCAATGAGCAGTTCTTC,CASNPTESLNEQFF
TRBJ1-4,.,TRBD1,TRBV20-1,14,TGCAGTGCTTCCACAGGGGCAACTAATGAAAAACTGTTTTTT,CSASTGATNEKLFF
TRBJ2-1,many,TRBD1,TRBV28,16,TGTGCCAGCAGTTTCCGACAGGGAAATCACTACAATGAGCAGTTCTTC,CASSFRQGNHYNEQFF
TRBJ2-4,few,.,TRBV6-4,16,TGTGCCAGCAGTGTCTATGGACTGACAGCCAAAAACATTCAGTACTTC,CASSVYGLTAKNIQYF
TRBJ1-1,many,.,TRBV20-1,18,TGCAGTGCTAGAGACCTGGCCGACCACTCCATCTGGGACACTGAAGCTTTCTTT,CSARDLADHSIWDTEAFF
TRBJ2-7,few,.,TRBV14,14,TGTGCCAGCAGCCAAGAGTGGGGGTCCTACGAGCAGTACTTC,CASSQEWGSYEQYF
TRBJ1-4,.,TRBD1,TRBV7-6,15,TGTGCCAGCAGCAGAACCGGGACAGGGATTGAAAAACTGTTTTTT,CASSRTGTGIEKLFF
TRBJ2-7,few,TRBD2,TRBV10-3,16,TGTGCCATCAGTGACCCACCGGGGACTAGCGGCTACGAGCAGTACTTC,CAISDPPGTSGYEQYF
TRBJ2-7,many,TRBD1,TRBV2,15,TGTGCCAGCAGTCACGGACAGGGGACATCCTACGAGCAGTACTTC,CASSHGQGTSYEQYF
TRBJ1-6,many,TRBD1,TRBV28,14,TGTGCCAGCAGCTCCGGGACAGGGAATTCACCCCTCCACTTT,CASSSGTGNSPLHF
TRBJ1-2,few,.,TRBV5-4,14,TGTGCCAGCAGCTCACGACAGACTAACTATGGCTACACCTTC,CASSSRQTNYGYTF
TRBJ1-5,many,TRBD1,TRBV3-1,14,TGTGCCAGCAGCCCACAGGGGAACCATCAGCCCCAGCATTTT,CASSPQGNHQPQHF
TRBJ1-5,few,.,TRBV29-1,14,TGCAGCTTAGAACGACCGTATAGCAATCAGCCCCAGCATTTT,CSLERPYSNQPQHF
TRBJ2-7,.,TRBD2,TRBV7-9,15,TGTGCCAGCAGCCCCCGGGGAGGGGCCCCCTACGAGCAGTACTTC,CASSPRGGAPYEQYF
TRBJ1-5,many,.,TRBV20-1,13,TGCAGTGCTACGGCACCGAGCAATCAGCCCCAGCATTTT,CSATAPSNQPQHF
TRBJ2-5,many,TRBD2,TRBV7-2,16,TGTGCCAGCAGCTTAGGAGCGGGGGGGCCCCAGGAGACCCAGTACTTC,CASSLGAGGPQETQYF
TRBJ1-2,many,.,TRBV7-2,13,TGTGCCAGCAGCTTAGATCCTGGGGGCGGCTACACCTTC,CASSLDPGGGYTF
TRBJ2-7,many,.,TRBV5-5,15,TGTGCCAGCAGCGCAGCGGCGACAGCCACCTACGAGCAGTACTTC,CASSAAATATYEQYF
TRBJ2-5,many,.,TRBV9,14,TGTGCCAGCAGCGTAGCTAGTGGAGGGGAGACCCAGTACTTC,CASSVASGGETQYF
TRBJ2-7,.,TRBD1,TRBV6-1,13,TGTGCCTCAGGGTGGACAGGCTCCTACGAGCAGTACTTC,CASGWTGSYEQYF
TRBJ1-3,many,.,TRBV2,10,TGTGCCAGCGCTGGAAACACCATATATTTT,CASAGNTIYF
TRBJ1-5,many,.,TRBV6-1,16,TGTGCCAGCAGGGACAGAGAGGGTAGTAGCAATCAGCCCCAGCATTTT,CASRDREGSSNQPQHF
TRBJ2-5,few,.,TRBV28,14,TGTGCCAGCAGTTTAACAGAGTTACAAGAGACCCAGTACTTC,CASSLTELQETQYF
TRBJ1-6,.,.,TRBV19,15,TGTGCCAGTAGTACGGGATTAAATTGGAATTCACCCCTCCACTTT,CASSTGLNWNSPLHF
TRBJ2-7,.,.,TRBV5-8,16,TGTGCCAGCAGCTCGGGCCGTTGGCAGGGATCCTACGAGCAGTACTTC,CASSSGRWQGSYEQYF
TRBJ1-1,many,.,TRBV2,13,TGTGCCAGCAGTGAGCCAGTCGTGCTTGAAGCTTTCTTT,CASSEPVVLEAFF
TRBJ1-6,.,.,TRBV6-5,16,TGTGCCAGCAGTTACGTGGCGGGCGCGAAAAATTCACCCCTCCACTTT,CASSYVAGAKNSPLHF
TRBJ2-7,.,.,TRBV4-1,15,TGCGCCAGCAGCCAAGACTCCAGGCCTACCTACGAGCAGTACTTC,CASSQDSRPTYEQYF
TRBJ2-2,few,.,TRBV5-1,15,TGCGCCAGCAGCTTGGGGATACAGGGTGCCGGGGAGCTGTTTTTT,CASSLGIQGAGELFF
TRBJ2-3,.,TRBD1,TRBV4-1,15,TGCGCCAGCAGCCCCAGGACAGGGGCCACAGATACGCAGTATTTT,CASSPRTGATDTQYF